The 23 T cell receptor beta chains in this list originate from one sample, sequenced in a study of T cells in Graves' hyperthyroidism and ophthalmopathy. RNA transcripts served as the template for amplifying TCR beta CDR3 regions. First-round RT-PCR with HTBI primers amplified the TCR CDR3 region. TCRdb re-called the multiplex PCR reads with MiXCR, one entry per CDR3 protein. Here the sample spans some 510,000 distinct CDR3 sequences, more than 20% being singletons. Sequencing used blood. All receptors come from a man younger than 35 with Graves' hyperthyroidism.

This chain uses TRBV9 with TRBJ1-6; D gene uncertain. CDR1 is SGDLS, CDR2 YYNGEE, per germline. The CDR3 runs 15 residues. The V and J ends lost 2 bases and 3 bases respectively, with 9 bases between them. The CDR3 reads CASSVSGGYNSPLHF. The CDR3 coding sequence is TGTGCCAGCAGCGTCTCTGGAGGCTATAATTCACCCCTCCACTTT.

The CDR3 DNA sequence: TGTGCCAGCAGCCGGGTGGGAACCTACGAGCAGTACTTC. It is translated as CASSRVGTYEQYF. The chain is built from TRBV11-1 and TRBJ2-7; D gene unclear. The CDR3 runs to 13 residues. The germline CDR1 and CDR2 sequences are SGHAT and FQDESV (reference sequence). V gave up 5 bases and J gave up 2 bases, with 10 bases separating them.

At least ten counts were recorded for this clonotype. CDR3 bases: TGCGCCAGCAGCTTACGGGTAAAAGAGACCCAGTACTTC. It translates to CASSLRVKETQYF. The chain carries TRBV5-1 and TRBJ2-5; D is undetermined. This CDR3 contains 13 residues. V was pared by 2 bases and J by 3 bases, with 8 bases between. CDR1 is SGHRS and CDR2 is YFSETQ in the germline V gene.

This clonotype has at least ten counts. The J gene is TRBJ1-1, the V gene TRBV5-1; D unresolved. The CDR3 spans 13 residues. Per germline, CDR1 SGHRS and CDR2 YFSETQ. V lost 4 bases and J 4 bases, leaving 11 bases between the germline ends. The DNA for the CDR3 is TGCGCCAGCAGCCTCGCCACTAGCACTGAAGCTTTCTTT. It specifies CASSLATSTEAFF.

CDR3 coding DNA: TGTGCCAGCAGTCACCGGGACATTTTAGCCTACACCTTC. Its translation is CASSHRDILAYTF. The chain combines TRBV6-2 or TRBV6-3 with TRBJ1-2, with D possibly matching TRBD1 (6 bases). The CDR3 runs to 13 residues. V was trimmed by 5 bases and J by 10 bases, leaving 17 bases between them. Germline CDR1 is MNHEY and CDR2 is SVGEGT.

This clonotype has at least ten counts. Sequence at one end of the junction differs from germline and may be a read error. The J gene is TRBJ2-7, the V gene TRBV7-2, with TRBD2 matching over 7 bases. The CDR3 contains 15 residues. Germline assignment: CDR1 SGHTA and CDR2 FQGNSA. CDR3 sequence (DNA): TGTGCAAGCAGCTCCAACAGCGGGAACACCTACGAGCAGTACTTC. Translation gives CASSSNSGNTYEQYF.

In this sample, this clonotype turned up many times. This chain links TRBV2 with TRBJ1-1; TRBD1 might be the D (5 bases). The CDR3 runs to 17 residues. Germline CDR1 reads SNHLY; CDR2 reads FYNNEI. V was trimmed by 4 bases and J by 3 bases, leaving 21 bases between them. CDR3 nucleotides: TGTGCCAGCAGTGGAAAAGGGGATTTTGTCCGGGACACTGAAGCTTTCTTT. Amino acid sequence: CASSGKGDFVRDTEAFF.

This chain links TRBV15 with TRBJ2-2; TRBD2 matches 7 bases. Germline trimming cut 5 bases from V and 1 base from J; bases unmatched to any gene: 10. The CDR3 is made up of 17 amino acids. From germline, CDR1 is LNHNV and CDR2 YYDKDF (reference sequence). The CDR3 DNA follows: TGTGCCACCAGCGGGGGGGTCGGATCGATGAACACCGGGGAGCTGTTTTTT. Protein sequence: CATSGGVGSMNTGELFF.

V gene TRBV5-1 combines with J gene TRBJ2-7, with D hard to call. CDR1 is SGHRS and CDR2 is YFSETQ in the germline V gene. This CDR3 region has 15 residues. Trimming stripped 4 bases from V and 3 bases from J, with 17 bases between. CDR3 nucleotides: TGCGCCAGCAGCCCCCCCGGGCTTTCTTTCTACGAGCAGTACTTC. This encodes CASSPPGLSFYEQYF.

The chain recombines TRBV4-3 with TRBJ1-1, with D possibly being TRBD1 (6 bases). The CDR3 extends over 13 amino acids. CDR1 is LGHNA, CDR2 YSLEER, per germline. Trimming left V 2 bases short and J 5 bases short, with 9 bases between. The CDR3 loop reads CASSQLTGTEAFF. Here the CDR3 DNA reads TGCGCCAGCAGCCAACTGACAGGAACTGAAGCTTTCTTT.

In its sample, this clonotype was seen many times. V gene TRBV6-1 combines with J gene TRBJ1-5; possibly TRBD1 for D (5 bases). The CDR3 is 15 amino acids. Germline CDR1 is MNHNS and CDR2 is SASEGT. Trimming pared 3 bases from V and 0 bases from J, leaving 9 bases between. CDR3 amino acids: CASSDLRDSNQPQHF. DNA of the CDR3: TGTGCCAGCAGTGACCTCAGGGATAGCAATCAGCCCCAGCATTTT.

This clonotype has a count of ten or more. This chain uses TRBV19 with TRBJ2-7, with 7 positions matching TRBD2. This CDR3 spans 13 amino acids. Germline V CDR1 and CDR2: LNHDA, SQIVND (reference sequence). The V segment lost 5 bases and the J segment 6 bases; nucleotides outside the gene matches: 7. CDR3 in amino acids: CASSRTSGSEQYF. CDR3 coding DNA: TGTGCCAGTAGTCGGACTAGTGGATCCGAGCAGTACTTC.

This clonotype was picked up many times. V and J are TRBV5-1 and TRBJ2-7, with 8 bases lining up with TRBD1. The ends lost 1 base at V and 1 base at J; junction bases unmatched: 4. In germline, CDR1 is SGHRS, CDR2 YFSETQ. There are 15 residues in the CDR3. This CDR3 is CASSLTRGLSYEQYF. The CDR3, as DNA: TGCGCCAGCAGCTTGACCAGGGGGCTATCCTACGAGCAGTACTTC.

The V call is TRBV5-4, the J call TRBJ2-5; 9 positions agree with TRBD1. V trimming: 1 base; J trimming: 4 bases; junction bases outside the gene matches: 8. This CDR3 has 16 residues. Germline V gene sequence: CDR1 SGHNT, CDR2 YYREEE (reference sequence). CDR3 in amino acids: CASSLSRDRVGETQYF. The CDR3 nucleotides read TGTGCCAGCAGCTTGTCCCGGGACAGGGTAGGAGAGACCCAGTACTTC.

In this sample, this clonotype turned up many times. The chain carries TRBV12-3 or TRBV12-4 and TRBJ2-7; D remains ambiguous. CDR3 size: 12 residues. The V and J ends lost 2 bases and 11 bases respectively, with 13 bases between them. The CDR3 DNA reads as TGTGCCAGCAGTTTATCGGCCTCAACCAAGTACTTC. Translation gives CASSLSASTKYF.

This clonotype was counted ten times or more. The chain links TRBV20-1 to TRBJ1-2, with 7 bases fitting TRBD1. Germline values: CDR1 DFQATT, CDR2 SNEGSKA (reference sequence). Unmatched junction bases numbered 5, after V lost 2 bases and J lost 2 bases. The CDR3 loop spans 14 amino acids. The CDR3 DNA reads TGCAGTGCTAGATACAGGGGCCCCAACTATGGCTACACCTTC. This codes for CSARYRGPNYGYTF.

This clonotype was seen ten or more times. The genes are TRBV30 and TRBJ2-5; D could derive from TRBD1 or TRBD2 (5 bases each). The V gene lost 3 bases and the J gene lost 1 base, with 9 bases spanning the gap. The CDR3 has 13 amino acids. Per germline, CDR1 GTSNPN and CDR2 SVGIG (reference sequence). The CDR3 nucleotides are TGTGCCTGGAGAAGGGACGGCCAAGAGACCCAGTACTTC. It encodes CAWRRDGQETQYF.

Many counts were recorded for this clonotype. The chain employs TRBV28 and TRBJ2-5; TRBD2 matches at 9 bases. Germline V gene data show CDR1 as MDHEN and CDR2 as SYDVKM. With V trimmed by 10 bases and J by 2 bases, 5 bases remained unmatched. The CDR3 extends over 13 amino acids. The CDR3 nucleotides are TGTGCCACCGCGGGGGGGGGGCAAGAGACCCAGTACTTC. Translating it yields CATAGGGQETQYF.

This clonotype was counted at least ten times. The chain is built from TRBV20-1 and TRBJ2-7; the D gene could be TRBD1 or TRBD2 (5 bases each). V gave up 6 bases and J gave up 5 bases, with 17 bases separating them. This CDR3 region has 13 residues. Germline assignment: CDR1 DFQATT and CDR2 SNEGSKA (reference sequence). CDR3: CSAKRDLRDEQYF. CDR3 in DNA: TGCAGTGCCAAAAGGGACCTAAGGGACGAGCAGTACTTC.

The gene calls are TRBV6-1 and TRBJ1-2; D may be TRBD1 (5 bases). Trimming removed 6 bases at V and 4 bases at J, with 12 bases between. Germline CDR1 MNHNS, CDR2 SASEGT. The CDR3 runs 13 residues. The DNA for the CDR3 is TGTGCCAGCAGCCGACAGAAGCTCTATGGCTACACCTTC. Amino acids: CASSRQKLYGYTF.

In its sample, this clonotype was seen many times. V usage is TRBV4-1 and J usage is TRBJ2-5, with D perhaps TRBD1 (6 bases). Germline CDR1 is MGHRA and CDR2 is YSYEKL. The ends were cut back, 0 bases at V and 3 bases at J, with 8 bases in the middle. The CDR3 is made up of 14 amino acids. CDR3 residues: CASSQENREETQYF. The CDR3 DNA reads TGCGCCAGCAGCCAAGAGAACAGGGAAGAGACCCAGTACTTC.

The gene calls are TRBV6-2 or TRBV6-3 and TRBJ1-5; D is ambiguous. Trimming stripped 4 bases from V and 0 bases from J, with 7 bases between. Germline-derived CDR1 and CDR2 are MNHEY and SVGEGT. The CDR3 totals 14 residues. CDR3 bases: TGTGCCAGCAGTTTTACTTCTAGCAATCAGCCCCAGCATTTT. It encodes CASSFTSSNQPQHF.

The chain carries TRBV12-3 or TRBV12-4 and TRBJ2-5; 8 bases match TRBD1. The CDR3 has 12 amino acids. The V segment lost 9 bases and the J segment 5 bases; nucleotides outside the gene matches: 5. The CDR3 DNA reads TGTGCCAGTACAGGGGGTCCGGAGACCCAGTACTTC. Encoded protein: CASTGGPETQYF.